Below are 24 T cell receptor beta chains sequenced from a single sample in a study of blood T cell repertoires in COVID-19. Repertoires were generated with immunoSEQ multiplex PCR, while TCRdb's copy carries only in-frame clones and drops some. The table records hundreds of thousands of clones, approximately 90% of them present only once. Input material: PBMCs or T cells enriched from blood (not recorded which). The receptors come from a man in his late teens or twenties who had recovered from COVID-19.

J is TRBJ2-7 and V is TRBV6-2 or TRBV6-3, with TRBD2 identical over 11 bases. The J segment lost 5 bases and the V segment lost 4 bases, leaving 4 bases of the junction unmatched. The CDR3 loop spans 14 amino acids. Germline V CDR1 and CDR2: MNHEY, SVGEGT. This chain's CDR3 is CASSFSSGRNEQYF. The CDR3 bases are TGTGCCAGCAGTTTTTCTAGCGGGAGGAACGAGCAGTACTTC.

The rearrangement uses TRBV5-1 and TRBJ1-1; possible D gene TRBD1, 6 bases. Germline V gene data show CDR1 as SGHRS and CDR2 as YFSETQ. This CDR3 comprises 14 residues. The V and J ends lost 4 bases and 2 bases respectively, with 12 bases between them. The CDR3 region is CASSRLTGNTEAFF. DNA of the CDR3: TGCGCCAGCAGCCGCCTGACAGGTAACACTGAAGCTTTCTTT.

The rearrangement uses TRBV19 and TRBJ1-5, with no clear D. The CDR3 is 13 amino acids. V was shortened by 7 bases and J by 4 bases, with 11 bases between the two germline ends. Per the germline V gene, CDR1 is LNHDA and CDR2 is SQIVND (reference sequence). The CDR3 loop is CASTSGGNQPQHF. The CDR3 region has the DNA TGTGCCAGTACATCCGGCGGAAATCAGCCCCAGCATTTT.

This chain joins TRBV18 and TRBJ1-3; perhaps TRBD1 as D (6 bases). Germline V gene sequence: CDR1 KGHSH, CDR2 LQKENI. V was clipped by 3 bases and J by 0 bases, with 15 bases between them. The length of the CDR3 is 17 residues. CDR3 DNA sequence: TGTGCCAGCTCACCGGGGACAATCCGTGGCTCTGGAAACACCATATATTTT. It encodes CASSPGTIRGSGNTIYF.

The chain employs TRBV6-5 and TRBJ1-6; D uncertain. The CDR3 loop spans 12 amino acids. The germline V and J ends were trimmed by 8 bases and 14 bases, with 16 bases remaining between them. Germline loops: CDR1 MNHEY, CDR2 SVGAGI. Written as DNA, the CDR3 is TGTGCCAGCGCCACCACGGTCGGGGCCCTCCACTTT. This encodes CASATTVGALHF.

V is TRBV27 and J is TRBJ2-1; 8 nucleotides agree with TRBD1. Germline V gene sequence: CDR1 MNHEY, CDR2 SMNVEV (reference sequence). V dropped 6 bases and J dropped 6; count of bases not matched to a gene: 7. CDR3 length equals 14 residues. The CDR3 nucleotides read TGTGCCAGCAGATGGACAGGGCCGGGCAATGAGCAGTTCTTC. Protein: CASRWTGPGNEQFF.

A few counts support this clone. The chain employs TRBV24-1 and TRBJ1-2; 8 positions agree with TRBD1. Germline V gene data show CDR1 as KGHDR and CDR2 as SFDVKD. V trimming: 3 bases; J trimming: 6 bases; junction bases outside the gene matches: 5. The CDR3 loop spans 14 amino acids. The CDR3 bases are TGTGCCACCAGTGATCATAGACAGGGGAATGGCTACACCTTC. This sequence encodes CATSDHRQGNGYTF.

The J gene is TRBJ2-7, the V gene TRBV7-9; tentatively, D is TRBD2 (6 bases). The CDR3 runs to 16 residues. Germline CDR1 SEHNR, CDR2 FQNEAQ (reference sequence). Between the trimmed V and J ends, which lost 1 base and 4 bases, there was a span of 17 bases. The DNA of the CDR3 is TGTGCCAGCAGCTTAGTTAGCGGTATTCCTGGATACGAGCAGTACTTC. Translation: CASSLVSGIPGYEQYF.

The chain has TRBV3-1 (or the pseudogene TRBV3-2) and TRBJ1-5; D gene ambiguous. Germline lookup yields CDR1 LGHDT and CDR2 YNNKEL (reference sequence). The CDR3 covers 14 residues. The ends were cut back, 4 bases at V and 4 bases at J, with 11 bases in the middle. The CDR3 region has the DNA TGTGCCAGCAGCCCTTCCGCGCTTAATCAGCCCCAGCATTTT. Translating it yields CASSPSALNQPQHF.

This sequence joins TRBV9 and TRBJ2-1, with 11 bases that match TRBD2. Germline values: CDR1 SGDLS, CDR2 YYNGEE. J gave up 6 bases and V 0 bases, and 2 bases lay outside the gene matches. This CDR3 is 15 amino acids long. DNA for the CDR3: TGTGCCAGCAGCGTAGCGCTAGCGGGGGGCAATGAGCAGTTCTTC. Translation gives CASSVALAGGNEQFF.

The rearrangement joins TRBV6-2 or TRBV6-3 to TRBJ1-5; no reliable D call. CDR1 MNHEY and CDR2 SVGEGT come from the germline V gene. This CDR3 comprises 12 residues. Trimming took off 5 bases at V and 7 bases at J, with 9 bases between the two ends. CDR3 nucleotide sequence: TGTGCCAGCAGTCACCAGTACCAGCCCCAGCATTTT. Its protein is CASSHQYQPQHF.

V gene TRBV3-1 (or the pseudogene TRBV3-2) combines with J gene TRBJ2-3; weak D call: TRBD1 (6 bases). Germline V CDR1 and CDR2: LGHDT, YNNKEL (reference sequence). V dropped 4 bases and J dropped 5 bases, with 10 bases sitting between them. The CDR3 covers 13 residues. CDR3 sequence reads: CASSRGQQDTQYF. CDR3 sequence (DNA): TGTGCCAGCAGCCGAGGACAGCAAGATACGCAGTATTTT.

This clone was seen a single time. The CDR3 loop reads CASSLVGTNYGYTF. Here the CDR3 DNA reads TGTGCCAGCAGCTTGGTTGGGACAAACTATGGCTACACCTTC. The V gene is TRBV5-4, the J gene TRBJ1-2, with D possibly matching TRBD1 (6 bases). V gave up 0 bases and J gave up 2 bases, with 8 bases separating them. The CDR3 runs 14 residues. The germline V gene has CDR1 SGHNT and CDR2 YYREEE (reference sequence).

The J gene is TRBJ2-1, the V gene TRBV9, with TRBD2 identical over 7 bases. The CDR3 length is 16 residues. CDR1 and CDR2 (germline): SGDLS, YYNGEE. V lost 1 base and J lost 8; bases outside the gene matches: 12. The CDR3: CASSVREGGAGDEQFF. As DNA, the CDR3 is TGTGCCAGCAGCGTAAGGGAGGGTGGCGCGGGCGATGAGCAGTTCTTC.

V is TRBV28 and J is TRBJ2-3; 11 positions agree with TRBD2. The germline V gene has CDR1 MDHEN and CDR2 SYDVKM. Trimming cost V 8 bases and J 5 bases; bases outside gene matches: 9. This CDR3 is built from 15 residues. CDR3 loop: CASVSSGRNQDTQYF. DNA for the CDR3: TGTGCCAGCGTTTCTAGCGGGAGGAACCAAGATACGCAGTATTTT.

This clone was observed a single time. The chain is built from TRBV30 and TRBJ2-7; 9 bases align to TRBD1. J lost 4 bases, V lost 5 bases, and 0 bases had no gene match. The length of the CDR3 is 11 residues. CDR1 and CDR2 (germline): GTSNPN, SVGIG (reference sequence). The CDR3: CAWDRGYEQYF. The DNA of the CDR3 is TGTGCCTGGGACAGGGGGTACGAGCAGTACTTC.

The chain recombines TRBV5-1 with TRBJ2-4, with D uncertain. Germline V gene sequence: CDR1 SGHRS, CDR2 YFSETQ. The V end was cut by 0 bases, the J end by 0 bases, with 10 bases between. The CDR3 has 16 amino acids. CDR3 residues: CASSLGDTVAKNIQYF. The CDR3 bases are TGCGCCAGCAGCTTGGGAGACACGGTAGCCAAAAACATTCAGTACTTC. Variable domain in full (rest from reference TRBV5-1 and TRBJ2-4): KAGVTQTPRYLIKTRGQQVTLSCSPISGHRSVSWYQQTPGQGLQFLFEYFSETQRNKGNFPGRFSGRQFSNSRSEMNVSTLELGDSALYLCASSLGDTVAKNIQYFGAGTRLSVL.

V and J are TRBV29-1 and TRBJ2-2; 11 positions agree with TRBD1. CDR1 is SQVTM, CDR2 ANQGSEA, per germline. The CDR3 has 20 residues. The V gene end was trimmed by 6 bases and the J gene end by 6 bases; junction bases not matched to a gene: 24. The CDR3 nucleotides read TGCAGCGTGTTGTCGGACCCTTATCTTTTGGGGACAGGGGGGCCCGGGGAGCTGTTTTTT. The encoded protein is CSVLSDPYLLGTGGPGELFF.

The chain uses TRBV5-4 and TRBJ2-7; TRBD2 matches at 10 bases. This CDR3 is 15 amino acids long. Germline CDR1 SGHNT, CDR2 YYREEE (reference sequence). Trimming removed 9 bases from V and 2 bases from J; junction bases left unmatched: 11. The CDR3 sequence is CANMLAGEFPYEQYF. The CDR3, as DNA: TGTGCCAATATGCTAGCGGGGGAGTTTCCCTACGAGCAGTACTTC.

The CDR3 DNA reads TGCGCCAGCAGCTTGGCCGGTGGGGCTATGGGTGGCTACACCTTC. It translates to CASSLAGGAMGGYTF. The chain uses TRBV5-1 and TRBJ1-2, with TRBD1 as a possible D gene (5 bases). CDR3 length: 15 residues. V lost 0 bases, J lost 7 bases, and 16 bases lay in between. Germline V gene sequence: CDR1 SGHRS, CDR2 YFSETQ.

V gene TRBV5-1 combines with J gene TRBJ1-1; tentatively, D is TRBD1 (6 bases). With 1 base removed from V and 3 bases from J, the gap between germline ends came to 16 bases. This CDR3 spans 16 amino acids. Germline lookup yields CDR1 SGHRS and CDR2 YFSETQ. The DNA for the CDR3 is TGCGCCAGCAGCTTGATCGGGGGGCTCGTGGACACTGAAGCTTTCTTT. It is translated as CASSLIGGLVDTEAFF.

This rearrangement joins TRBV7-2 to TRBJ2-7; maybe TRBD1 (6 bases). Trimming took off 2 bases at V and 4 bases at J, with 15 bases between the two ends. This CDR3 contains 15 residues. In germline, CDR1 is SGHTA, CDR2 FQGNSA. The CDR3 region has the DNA TGTGCCAGCAGCTTATCTAGCAGGGGTGAATACGAGCAGTACTTC. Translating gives CASSLSSRGEYEQYF.

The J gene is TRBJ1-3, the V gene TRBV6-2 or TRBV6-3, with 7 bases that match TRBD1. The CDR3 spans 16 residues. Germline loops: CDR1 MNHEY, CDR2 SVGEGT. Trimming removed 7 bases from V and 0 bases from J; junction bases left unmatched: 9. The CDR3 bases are TGTGCCAGCACCCCGGACAGGAGCATCTCTGGAAACACCATATATTTT. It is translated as CASTPDRSISGNTIYF.

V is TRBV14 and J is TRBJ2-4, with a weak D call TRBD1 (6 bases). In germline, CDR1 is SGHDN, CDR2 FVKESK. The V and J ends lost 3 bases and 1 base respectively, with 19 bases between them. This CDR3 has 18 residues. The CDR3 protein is CASSHSGHLLRAKNIQYF. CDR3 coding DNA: TGTGCCAGCAGCCACTCGGGACATCTATTAAGGGCCAAAAACATTCAGTACTTC.